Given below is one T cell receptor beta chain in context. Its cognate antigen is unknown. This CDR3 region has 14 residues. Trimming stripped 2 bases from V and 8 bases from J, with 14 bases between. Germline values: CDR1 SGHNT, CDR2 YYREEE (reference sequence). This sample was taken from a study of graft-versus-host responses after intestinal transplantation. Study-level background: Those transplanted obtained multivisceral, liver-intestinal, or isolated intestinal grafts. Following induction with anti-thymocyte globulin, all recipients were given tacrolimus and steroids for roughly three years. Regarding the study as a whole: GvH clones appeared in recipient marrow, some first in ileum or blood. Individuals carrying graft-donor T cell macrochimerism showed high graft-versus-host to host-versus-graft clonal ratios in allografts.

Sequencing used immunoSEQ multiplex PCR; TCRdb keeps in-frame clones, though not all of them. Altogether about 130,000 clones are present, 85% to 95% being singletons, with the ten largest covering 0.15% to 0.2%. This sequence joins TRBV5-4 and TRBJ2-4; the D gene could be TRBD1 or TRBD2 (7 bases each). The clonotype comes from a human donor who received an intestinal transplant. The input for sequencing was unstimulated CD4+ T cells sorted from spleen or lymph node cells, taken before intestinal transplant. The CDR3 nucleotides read TGTGCCAGCAGCTTAGGCCCAGGGGGGGACATTCAGTACTTC. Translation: CASSLGPGGDIQYF.